The present TCR beta chain was sequenced within a study of molecular identifiers for immune sequencing clone quantification. TCRdb re-analysed the PCR reads in MiXCR, keeping a single row per CDR3 protein. This sample has about 510,000 distinct CDR3 sequences, with roughly a fifth found just once. Trimming shortened V by 11 bases and J by 2 bases, and 16 bases separated the two germline ends. The CDR3 covers 13 residues. Germline V gives CDR1 LNHDA, CDR2 SQIVND (reference sequence). This clonotype was seen many times. The sequence derives from a human donor in good health. Some libraries in this study had Jurkat cell RNA spiked in. The sample consisted of naive CD8+ T cells from blood, with Jurkat cell RNA spiked in. This sample's subset: FACS-sorted CD8+CD4-CCR7+CD45RA+ naive T cells. This sequence joins TRBV19 and TRBJ2-7, with D unresolved. The CDR3 bases are TGTGCCGCCTCTGTAGGTGGGACCTACGAGCAGTACTTC. This gives the protein CAASVGGTYEQYF.